This is a list of T cell receptor beta chains from one sample in a study of human T cells and chemical hapten exposure. One entry per CDR3 protein, called by TCRdb with MiXCR from the RACE reads. The table has around 80,000 distinct CDR3 sequences, around 7% seen once; the top ten hold 1.3%. The starting material was whole blood, obtained in connection with sensitization to the hapten diphenylcyclopropenone (DPC). The source is a woman in her 30s with alopecia areata. Some clones in this sample may be carry-over from other donors' samples. Both conserved end residues are part of each CDR3. A D gene is named only where the DNA matches it firmly. Not every row has a clone size; where given, it reads once, few, many or a size class.

abundance | len | j_gene | d_gene | v_gene | CDR3nt | CDR3aa
many | 14 | TRBJ1-2 | TRBD1 | TRBV5-1 | TGCGCCAGCAACGCGGGACAGGGGGAGAGTGGCTACACCTTC | CASNAGQGESGYTF
few | 15 | TRBJ1-2 | . | TRBV18 | TGTGCCAGCTCACCAAATCCAGGGTCTGAAGATGGCTACACCTTC | CASSPNPGSEDGYTF
many | 16 | TRBJ2-3 | . | TRBV29-1 | TGCAGCGTTGGAAAGGGCCAGAGGTCGGAGGGGGATACGCAGTATTTT | CSVGKGQRSEGDTQYF
many | 12 | TRBJ1-1 | . | TRBV6-1 | TGTGCCAGCAGTGCAGCGGACACTGAAGCTTTCTTT | CASSAADTEAFF
many | 14 | TRBJ2-5 | . | TRBV30 | TGTGCCTGGAGCCCAGGGGATCCGTCGGAGACCCAGTACTTC | CAWSPGDPSETQYF
many | 15 | TRBJ2-1 | TRBD1 | TRBV20-1 | TGCAGTGCTCAGGGACAGGGGATCCCCTACAATGAGCAGTTCTTC | CSAQGQGIPYNEQFF
many | 15 | TRBJ1-2 | TRBD1 | TRBV2 | TGTGCCAGCAGTACAGGGGGGACAGCTAACTATGGCTACACCTTC | CASSTGGTANYGYTF
few | 13 | TRBJ2-5 | . | TRBV7-2 | TGTGCCAGCAGCTTAGCCGCGGGAGAGACCCAGTACTTC | CASSLAAGETQYF
many | 15 | TRBJ1-1 | . | TRBV2 | TGTGCCAGCTCCAATTGGGCAGGAATGAACACTGAAGCTTTCTTT | CASSNWAGMNTEAFF
many | 15 | TRBJ2-1 | TRBD1 | TRBV3-1 | TGTGCCAGCAGCCACCGGGACAGGGGGTACAATGAGCAGTTCTTC | CASSHRDRGYNEQFF
many | 15 | TRBJ2-1 | . | TRBV6-5 | TGTGCCAGCAGTTACTCTAGCCCCGCGTACAATGAGCAGTTCTTC | CASSYSSPAYNEQFF
. | 14 | TRBJ1-6 | . | TRBV18 | TGTGCCAGCTCCTCGGGCAGTTATAATTCACCCCTCCACTTT | CASSSGSYNSPLHF
many | 17 | TRBJ1-1 | TRBD1 | TRBV10-2 | TGCGCCAGCAGGAGCCCTAGGGGACAGGGGGAACGGGATGAAGCTTTCTTT | CASRSPRGQGERDEAFF
many | 14 | TRBJ2-7 | TRBD2 | TRBV5-1 | TGCGCCAGCAGCCTCCGGGACTACGACTACGAGCAGTACTTC | CASSLRDYDYEQYF
few | 15 | TRBJ2-7 | . | TRBV6-1 | TGTGCCAGCAGTTTTCTCAAAGGGACCGGCGACGAGCAGTACTTC | CASSFLKGTGDEQYF
many | 15 | TRBJ1-2 | . | TRBV7-9 | TGTGCCAGCAGACCGGACAGTCTAACTAACTATGGCTACACCTTC | CASRPDSLTNYGYTF
many | 15 | TRBJ1-1 | TRBD1 | TRBV15 | TGTGCCACCAGCAGAGATCGCCAGACAGGGACTGAAGCTTTCTTT | CATSRDRQTGTEAFF
many | 15 | TRBJ1-1 | TRBD1 | TRBV6-6 | TGTGCCAGCACCAAACAGGGGACACTGAACACTGAAGCTTTCTTT | CASTKQGTLNTEAFF
. | 15 | TRBJ2-7 | . | TRBV20-1 | TGCAGTGCTAGAGATCCGGCGGCCAGAACCTACGAGCAGTACTTC | CSARDPAARTYEQYF
. | 17 | TRBJ2-5 | . | TRBV7-8 | TGTGCCAGCAGCTTAGCGCTCGCAGGGACCCTGGAAGAGACCCAGTACTTC | CASSLALAGTLEETQYF
few | 16 | TRBJ1-1 | . | TRBV7-9 | TGTGCCAGCAGCCCAGTCAGGGGCAGGGGTAACACTGAAGCTTTCTTT | CASSPVRGRGNTEAFF
few | 13 | TRBJ1-5 | . | TRBV10-2 | TGCGCCAGCAGTGAGTCGAAGGTACAGCCCCAGCATTTT | CASSESKVQPQHF
many | 11 | TRBJ2-3 | . | TRBV2 | TGTGCCAGCAGAGTATATGATACGCAGTATTTT | CASRVYDTQYF
many | 14 | TRBJ1-1 | TRBD1 | TRBV9 | TGTGCCAGCAGCGTAGATCACAGGGGCACTGAAGCTTTCTTT | CASSVDHRGTEAFF
many | 16 | TRBJ1-4 | TRBD1 | TRBV29-1 | TGCAGCGTGGATGGACAGGGAGAAGGATCCAATGAAAAACTGTTTTTT | CSVDGQGEGSNEKLFF
many | 16 | TRBJ2-5 | . | TRBV11-2 | TGTGCCAGCAGCTTAGATCCGCCAGGGGAGAGGGAGACCCAGTACTTC | CASSLDPPGERETQYF
. | 12 | TRBJ1-2 | . | TRBV19 | TGTGCCGGATGGCGGGGGGCCTATGGCTACACCTTC | CAGWRGAYGYTF
few | 15 | TRBJ1-5 | . | TRBV7-2 | TGTGCCAGCAGCGCTATAAGTCGTAGCAATCAGCCCCAGCATTTT | CASSAISRSNQPQHF
. | 15 | TRBJ2-5 | . | TRBV2 | TGTGCCAGCAGTGTTCTACAGGGAGTCACGAAGACCCAGTACTTC | CASSVLQGVTKTQYF
many | 16 | TRBJ2-3 | TRBD2 | TRBV7-9 | TGTGCCAGCAGCTCCACGACTAGCGGAACTAAAGATACGCAGTATTTT | CASSSTTSGTKDTQYF
many | 14 | TRBJ2-3 | . | TRBV27 | TGTGCCAGCAGTTTAAACCGTCCCCCAGATACGCAGTATTTT | CASSLNRPPDTQYF
few | 17 | TRBJ2-1 | . | TRBV5-1 | TGCGCCAGCAGCCCCGGGGGCGAGGGACCCCCCTACAATGAGCAGTTCTTC | CASSPGGEGPPYNEQFF
many | 15 | TRBJ1-1 | TRBD1 | TRBV25-1 | TGTGCCAGCAGAGGGACAGGGGAGATTAGGACTGAAGCTTTCTTT | CASRGTGEIRTEAFF
many | 15 | TRBJ1-1 | . | TRBV7-9 | TGTGCCAGCAGCTTAGAGGTGGGGGCGCGTGGTGAAGCTTTCTTT | CASSLEVGARGEAFF
few | 17 | TRBJ1-1 | TRBD1 | TRBV29-1 | TGCAGCGTTGGGGGTTACCGGGACAGGGCCATGAACACTGAAGCTTTCTTT | CSVGGYRDRAMNTEAFF
. | 15 | TRBJ1-4 | TRBD1 | TRBV7-9 | TGTGCCAGCAGCAGCAGGGGGCGGGGGTACGAAAAACTGTTTTTT | CASSSRGRGYEKLFF
many | 15 | TRBJ2-3 | . | TRBV10-1 | TGCGCCAGCAGTGAGATGACAACCCAGGCGGCTACGCAGTATTTT | CASSEMTTQAATQYF
. | 16 | TRBJ2-7 | TRBD1 | TRBV7-9 | TGTGCCAGCAGCTTTCCCGGGACAGAAAAGGGCTACGAGCAGTACTTC | CASSFPGTEKGYEQYF
many | 12 | TRBJ1-1 | . | TRBV30 | TGTGCCTGGAGTGTAGGGACAAATGAAGCTTTCTTT | CAWSVGTNEAFF
. | 13 | TRBJ1-2 | . | TRBV14 | TGTGCCAGCAGCCAAGTAACCGATTATGGCTACACCTTC | CASSQVTDYGYTF
many | 14 | TRBJ1-2 | . | TRBV12-3/TRBV12-4 | TGTGCCAGCAGTTTGGGTCAGCATAACTATGGCTACACCTTC | CASSLGQHNYGYTF
many | 13 | TRBJ1-1 | TRBD1 | TRBV7-9 | TGTGCCAGCAGCCGACAGGGGAACACTGAAGCTTTCTTT | CASSRQGNTEAFF